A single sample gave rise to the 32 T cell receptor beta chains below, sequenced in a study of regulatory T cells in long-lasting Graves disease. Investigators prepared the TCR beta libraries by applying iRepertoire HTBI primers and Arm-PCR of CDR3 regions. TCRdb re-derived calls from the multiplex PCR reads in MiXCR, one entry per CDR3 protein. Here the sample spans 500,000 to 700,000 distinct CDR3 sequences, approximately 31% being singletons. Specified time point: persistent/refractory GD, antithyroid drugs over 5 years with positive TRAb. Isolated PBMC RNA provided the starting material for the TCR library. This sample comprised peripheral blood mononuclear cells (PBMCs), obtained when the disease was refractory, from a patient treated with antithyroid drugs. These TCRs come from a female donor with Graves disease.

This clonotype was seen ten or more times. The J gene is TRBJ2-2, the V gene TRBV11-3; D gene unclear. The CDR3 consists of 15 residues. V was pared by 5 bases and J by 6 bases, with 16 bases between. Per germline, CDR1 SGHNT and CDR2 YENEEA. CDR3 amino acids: CASSPRGAQAGELFF. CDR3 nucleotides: TGTGCCAGCAGCCCCCGAGGAGCCCAGGCCGGGGAGCTGTTTTTT.

CDR3 bases: TGTGCCAGCAGCTTAGACGGTCATCAGCCCCAGCATTTT. It translates to CASSLDGHQPQHF. The chain recombines TRBV11-1 with TRBJ1-5; D is unclear. This CDR3 region has 13 residues. Trimming took off 1 base at V and 5 bases at J, with 6 bases between the two ends. Germline CDR1 is SGHAT and CDR2 is FQDESV (reference sequence).

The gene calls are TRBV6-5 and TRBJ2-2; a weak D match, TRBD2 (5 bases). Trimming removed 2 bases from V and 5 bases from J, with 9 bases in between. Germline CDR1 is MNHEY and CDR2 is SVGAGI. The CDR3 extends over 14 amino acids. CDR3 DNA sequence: TGTGCCAGCAGTTACACTCCGGGGACCGGGGAGCTGTTTTTT. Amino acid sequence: CASSYTPGTGELFF.

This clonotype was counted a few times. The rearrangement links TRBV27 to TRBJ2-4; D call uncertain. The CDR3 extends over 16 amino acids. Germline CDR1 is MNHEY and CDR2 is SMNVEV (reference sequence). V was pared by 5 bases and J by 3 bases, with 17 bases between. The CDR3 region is CASSPLRGIYKNIQYF. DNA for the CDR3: TGTGCCAGCAGTCCGCTACGTGGGATCTACAAAAACATTCAGTACTTC.

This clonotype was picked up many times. This CDR3 is CASSYETSSGTQYF. The CDR3 bases are TGTGCCAGCAGTTACGAGACTAGCTCCGGGACCCAGTACTTC. The chain joins TRBV6-5 to TRBJ2-5; 7 bases are a match to TRBD2. CDR3 length equals 14 residues. The V gene's germline CDR1 is MNHEY and CDR2 SVGAGI. The ends lost 2 bases at V and 7 bases at J; junction bases unmatched: 7.

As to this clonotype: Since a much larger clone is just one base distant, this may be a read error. CDR3: CASSRDHNYEQYF. CDR3 sequence (DNA): TGTGCCAGCAGTCGGGACCACAACTACGAGCAGTACTTC. This sequence joins TRBV12-3 or TRBV12-4 and TRBJ2-7; possibly TRBD1 or TRBD2 for D (5 bases each). Trimming left V 5 bases short and J 3 bases short, with 11 bases between. CDR3 length: 13 amino acids.

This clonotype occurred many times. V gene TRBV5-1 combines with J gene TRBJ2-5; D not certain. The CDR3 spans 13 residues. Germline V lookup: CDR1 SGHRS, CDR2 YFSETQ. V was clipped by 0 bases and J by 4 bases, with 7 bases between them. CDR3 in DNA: TGCGCCAGCAGCTTGGTCTTAGGAGAGACCCAGTACTTC. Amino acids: CASSLVLGETQYF.

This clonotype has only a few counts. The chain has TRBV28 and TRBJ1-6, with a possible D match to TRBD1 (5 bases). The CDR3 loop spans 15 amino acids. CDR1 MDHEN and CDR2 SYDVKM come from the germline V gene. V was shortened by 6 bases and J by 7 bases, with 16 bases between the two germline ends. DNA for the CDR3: TGTGCCAGCAGGGCACGTCGGGGGGGGAATTCACCCCTCCACTTT. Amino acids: CASRARRGGNSPLHF.

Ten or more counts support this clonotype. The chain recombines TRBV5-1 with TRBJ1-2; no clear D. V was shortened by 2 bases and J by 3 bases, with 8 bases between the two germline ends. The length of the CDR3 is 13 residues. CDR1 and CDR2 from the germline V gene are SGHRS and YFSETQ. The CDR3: CASSFSDHYGYTF. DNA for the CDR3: TGCGCCAGCAGCTTCTCGGACCACTATGGCTACACCTTC.

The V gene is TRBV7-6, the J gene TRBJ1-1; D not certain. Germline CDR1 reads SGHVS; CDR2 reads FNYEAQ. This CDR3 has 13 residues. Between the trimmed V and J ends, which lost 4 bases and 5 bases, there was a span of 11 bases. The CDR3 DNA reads TGTGCCAGCAGCTATCAGCAAGCGACTGAAGCTTTCTTT. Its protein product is CASSYQQATEAFF.

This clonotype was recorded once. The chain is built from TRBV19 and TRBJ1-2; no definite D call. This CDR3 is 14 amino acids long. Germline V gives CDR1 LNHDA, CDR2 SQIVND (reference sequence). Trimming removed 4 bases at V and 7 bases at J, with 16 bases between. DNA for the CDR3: TGTGCCAGTAGTAAGGACCCAAGCTGGCCTGGCTACACCTTC. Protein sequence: CASSKDPSWPGYTF. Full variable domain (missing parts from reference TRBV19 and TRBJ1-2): DGGITQSPKYLFRKEGQNVTLSCEQNLNHDAMYWYRQDPGQGLRLIYYSQIVNDFQKGDIAEGYSVSREKKESFPLTVTSAQKNPTAFYLCASSKDPSWPGYTFGSGTRLTVV.

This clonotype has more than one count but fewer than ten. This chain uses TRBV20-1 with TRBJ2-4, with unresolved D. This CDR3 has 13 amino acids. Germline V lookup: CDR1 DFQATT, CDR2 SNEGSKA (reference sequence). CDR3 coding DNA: TGCAGCTTCCCTGTTTCGGGCAAAAACATTCAGTACTTC. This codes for CSFPVSGKNIQYF.

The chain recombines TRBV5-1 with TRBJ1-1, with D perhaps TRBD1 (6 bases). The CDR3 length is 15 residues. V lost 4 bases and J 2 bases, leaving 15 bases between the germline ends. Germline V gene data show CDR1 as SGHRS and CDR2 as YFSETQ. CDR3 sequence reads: CASSRKPQGNTEAFF. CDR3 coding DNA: TGCGCCAGCAGCCGGAAACCACAGGGAAACACTGAAGCTTTCTTT. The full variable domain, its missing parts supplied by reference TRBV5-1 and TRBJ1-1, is KAGVTQTPRYLIKTRGQQVTLSCSPISGHRSVSWYQQTPGQGLQFLFEYFSETQRNKGNFPGRFSGRQFSNSRSEMNVSTLELGDSALYLCASSRKPQGNTEAFFGQGTRLTVV.

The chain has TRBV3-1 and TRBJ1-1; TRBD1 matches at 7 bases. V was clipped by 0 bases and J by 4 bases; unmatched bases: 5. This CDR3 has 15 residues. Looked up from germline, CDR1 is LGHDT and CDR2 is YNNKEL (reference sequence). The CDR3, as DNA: TGTGCCAGCAGCCAAGAGACAGGGCTCGTCACTGAAGCTTTCTTT. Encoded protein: CASSQETGLVTEAFF.

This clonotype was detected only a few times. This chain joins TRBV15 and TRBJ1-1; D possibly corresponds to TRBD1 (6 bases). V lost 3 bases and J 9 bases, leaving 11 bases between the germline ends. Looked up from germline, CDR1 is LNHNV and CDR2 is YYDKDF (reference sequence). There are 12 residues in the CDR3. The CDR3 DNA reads TGTGCCACCAGCAGTGAACAGGGTAAAGCTTTCTTT. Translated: CATSSEQGKAFF.

The CDR3 here is CASSLAPTEAFF. CDR3 coding DNA: TGTGCCAGCAGCTTAGCGCCCACTGAAGCTTTCTTT. The chain joins TRBV7-9 to TRBJ1-1; the D is unclear. The V gene's germline CDR1 is SEHNR and CDR2 FQNEAQ (reference sequence). The CDR3 is 12 amino acids. Trimming removed 0 bases from V and 4 bases from J, with 3 bases in between.

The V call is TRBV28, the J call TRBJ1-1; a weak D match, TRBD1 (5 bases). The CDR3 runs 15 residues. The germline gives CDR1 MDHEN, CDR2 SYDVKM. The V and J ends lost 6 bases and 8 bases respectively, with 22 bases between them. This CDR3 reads CASRGDATISQEAFF. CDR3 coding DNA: TGTGCCAGCAGGGGGGACGCAACGATATCACAAGAAGCTTTCTTT.

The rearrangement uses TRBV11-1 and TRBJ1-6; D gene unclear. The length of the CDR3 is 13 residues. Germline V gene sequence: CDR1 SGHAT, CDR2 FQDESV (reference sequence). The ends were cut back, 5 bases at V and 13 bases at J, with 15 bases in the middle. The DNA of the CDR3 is TGTGCCAGCAGCCTACGGGTAGTTTCCCCCCTCCACTTT. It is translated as CASSLRVVSPLHF. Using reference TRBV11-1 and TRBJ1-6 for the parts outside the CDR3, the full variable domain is EAEVAQSPRYKITEKSQAVAFWCDPISGHATLYWYRQILGQGPELLVQFQDESVVDDSQLPKDRFSAERLKGVDSTLKIQPAELGDSAMYLCASSLRVVSPLHFGNGTRLTVT.

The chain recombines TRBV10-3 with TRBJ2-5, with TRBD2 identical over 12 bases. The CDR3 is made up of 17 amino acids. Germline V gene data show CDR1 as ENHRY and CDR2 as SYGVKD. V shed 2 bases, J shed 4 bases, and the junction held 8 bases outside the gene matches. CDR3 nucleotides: TGTGCCATCAGTGAGCCCGGACTAGCGGGGATTATAGAGACCCAGTACTTC. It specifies CAISEPGLAGIIETQYF.

The CDR3 is CASSVLAGGGADTQYF. The CDR3 DNA reads TGTGCCAGCAGCGTACTAGCGGGAGGTGGTGCAGATACGCAGTATTTT. The genes are TRBV9 and TRBJ2-3, with TRBD2 matching 11 bases. This CDR3 has 16 residues. J was trimmed by 4 bases and V by 1 base; bases with no gene match: 5. Germline loops: CDR1 SGDLS, CDR2 YYNGEE.

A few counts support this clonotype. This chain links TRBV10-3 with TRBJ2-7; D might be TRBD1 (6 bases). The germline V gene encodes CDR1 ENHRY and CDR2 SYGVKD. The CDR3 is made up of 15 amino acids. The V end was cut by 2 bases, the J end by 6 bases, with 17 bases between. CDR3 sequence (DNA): TGTGCCATCAGTGAGCCAAATCCAGGGGACGGCGAGCAGTACTTC. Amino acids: CAISEPNPGDGEQYF.

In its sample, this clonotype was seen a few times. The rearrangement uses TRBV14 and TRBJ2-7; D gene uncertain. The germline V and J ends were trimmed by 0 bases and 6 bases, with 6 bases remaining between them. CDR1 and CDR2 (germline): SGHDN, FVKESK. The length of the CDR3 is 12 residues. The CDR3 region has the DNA TGTGCCAGCAGCCAAGAAATAGCCGAGCAGTACTTC. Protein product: CASSQEIAEQYF.

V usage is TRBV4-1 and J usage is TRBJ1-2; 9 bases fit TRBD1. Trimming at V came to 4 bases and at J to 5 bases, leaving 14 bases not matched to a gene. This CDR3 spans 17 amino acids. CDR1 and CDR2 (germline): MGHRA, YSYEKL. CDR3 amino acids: CASSPRNTGGAGYGYTF. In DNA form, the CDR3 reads TGCGCCAGCAGCCCCCGTAATACAGGGGGCGCAGGTTATGGCTACACCTTC.

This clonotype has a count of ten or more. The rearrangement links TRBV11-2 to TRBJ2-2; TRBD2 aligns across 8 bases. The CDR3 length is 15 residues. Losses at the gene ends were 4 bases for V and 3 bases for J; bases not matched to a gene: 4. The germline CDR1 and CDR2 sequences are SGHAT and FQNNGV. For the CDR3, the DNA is TGTGCCAGCAGCTCCGGGACTAGAGACACCGGGGAGCTGTTTTTT. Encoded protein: CASSSGTRDTGELFF.

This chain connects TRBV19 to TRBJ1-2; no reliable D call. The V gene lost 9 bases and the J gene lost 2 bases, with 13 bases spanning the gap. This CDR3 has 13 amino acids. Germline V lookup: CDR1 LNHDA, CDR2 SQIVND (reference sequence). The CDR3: CASQDGLNYGYTF. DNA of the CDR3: TGTGCCAGCCAGGACGGACTGAACTATGGCTACACCTTC. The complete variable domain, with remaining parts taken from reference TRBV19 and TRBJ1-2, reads DGGITQSPKYLFRKEGQNVTLSCEQNLNHDAMYWYRQDPGQGLRLIYYSQIVNDFQKGDIAEGYSVSREKKESFPLTVTSAQKNPTAFYLCASQDGLNYGYTFGSGTRLTVV.

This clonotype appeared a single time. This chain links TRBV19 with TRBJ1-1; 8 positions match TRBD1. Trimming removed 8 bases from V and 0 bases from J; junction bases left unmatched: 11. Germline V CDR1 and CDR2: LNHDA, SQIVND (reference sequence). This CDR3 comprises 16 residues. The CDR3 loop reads CASGIRTGPMNTEAFF. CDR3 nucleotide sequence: TGTGCCAGTGGCATTCGGACAGGGCCCATGAACACTGAAGCTTTCTTT.

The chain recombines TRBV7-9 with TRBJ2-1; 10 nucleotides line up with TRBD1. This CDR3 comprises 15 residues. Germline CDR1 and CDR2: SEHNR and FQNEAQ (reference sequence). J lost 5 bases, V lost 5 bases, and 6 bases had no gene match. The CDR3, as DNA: TGTGCCAGCAGCCCCGGACAGGGGGTGCACAATGAGCAGTTCTTC. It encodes CASSPGQGVHNEQFF.

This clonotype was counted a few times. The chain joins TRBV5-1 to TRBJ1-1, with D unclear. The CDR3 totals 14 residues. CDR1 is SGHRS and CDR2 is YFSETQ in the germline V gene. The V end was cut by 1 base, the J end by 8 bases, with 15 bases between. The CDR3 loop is CASSLSAGTYEAFF. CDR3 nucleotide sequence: TGCGCCAGCAGCTTGAGTGCGGGCACCTACGAAGCTTTCTTT.

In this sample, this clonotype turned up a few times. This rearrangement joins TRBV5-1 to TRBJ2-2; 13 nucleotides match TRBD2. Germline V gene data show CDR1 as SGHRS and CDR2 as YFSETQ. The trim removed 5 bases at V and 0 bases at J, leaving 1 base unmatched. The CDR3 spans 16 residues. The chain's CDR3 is CASRGLAGTNTGELFF. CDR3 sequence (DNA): TGCGCCAGCAGGGGACTAGCGGGGACGAACACCGGGGAGCTGTTTTTT.

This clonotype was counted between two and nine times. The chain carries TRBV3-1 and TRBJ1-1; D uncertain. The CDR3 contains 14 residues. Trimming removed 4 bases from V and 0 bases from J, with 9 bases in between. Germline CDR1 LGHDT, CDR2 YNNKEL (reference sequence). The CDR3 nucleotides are TGTGCCAGCAGCCCCAAGAACGTGAACACTGAAGCTTTCTTT. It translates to CASSPKNVNTEAFF.

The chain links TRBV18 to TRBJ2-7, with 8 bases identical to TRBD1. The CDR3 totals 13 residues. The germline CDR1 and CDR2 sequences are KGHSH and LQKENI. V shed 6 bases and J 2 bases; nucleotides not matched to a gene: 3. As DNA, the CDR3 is TGTGCCAGCTCGAAGACAGGGGCCTACGAGCAGTACTTC. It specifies CASSKTGAYEQYF.

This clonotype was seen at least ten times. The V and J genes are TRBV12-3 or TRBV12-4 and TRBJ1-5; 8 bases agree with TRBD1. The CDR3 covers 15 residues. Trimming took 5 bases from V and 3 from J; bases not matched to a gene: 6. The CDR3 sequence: CASSTGQEINQPQHF. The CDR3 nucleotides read TGTGCCAGCAGTACGGGACAGGAAATCAATCAGCCCCAGCATTTT.